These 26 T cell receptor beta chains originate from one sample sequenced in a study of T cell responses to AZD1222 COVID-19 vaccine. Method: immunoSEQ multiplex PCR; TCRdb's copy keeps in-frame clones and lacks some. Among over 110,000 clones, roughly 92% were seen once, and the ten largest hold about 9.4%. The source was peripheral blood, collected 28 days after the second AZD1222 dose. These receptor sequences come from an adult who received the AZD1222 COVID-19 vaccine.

CDR3 residues: CASSLFTSGGADNEQFF. The CDR3 DNA sequence: TGTGCCAGCAGTTTATTCACTAGCGGGGGGGCCGACAATGAGCAGTTCTTC. The chain employs TRBV27 and TRBJ2-1; 13 bases are shared with TRBD2. The CDR3 runs 17 residues. The V gene end was trimmed by 1 base and the J gene end by 5 bases; junction bases not matched to a gene: 5. The V gene's germline CDR1 is MNHEY and CDR2 SMNVEV (reference sequence).

The CDR3 loop is CASSEGQWGGYGYTF. DNA for the CDR3: TGTGCCAGCAGTGAAGGGCAGTGGGGTGGCTATGGCTACACCTTC. The V and J genes are TRBV2 and TRBJ1-2; no reliable D call. The CDR3 runs to 15 residues. Germline values: CDR1 SNHLY, CDR2 FYNNEI. The V end lost 1 base, the J end lost 4 bases, and 13 bases lay between the germline ends. Drawing the rest from reference TRBV2 and TRBJ1-2, the complete variable domain is EPEVTQTPSHQVTQMGQEVILRCVPISNHLYFYWYRQILGQKVEFLVSFYNNEISEKSEIFDDQFSVERPDGSNFTLKIRSTKLEDSAMYFCASSEGQWGGYGYTFGSGTRLTVV.

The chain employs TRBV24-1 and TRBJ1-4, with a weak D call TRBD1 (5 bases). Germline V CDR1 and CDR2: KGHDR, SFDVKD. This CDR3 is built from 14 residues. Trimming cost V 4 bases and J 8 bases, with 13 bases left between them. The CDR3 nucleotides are TGTGCCACCAGTGACCAAGGGGTTGGGGAAAAACTGTTTTTT. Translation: CATSDQGVGEKLFF.

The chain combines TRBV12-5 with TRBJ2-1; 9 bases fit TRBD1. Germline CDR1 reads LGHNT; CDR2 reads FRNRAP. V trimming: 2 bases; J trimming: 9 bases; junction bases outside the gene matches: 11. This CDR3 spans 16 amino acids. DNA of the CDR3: TGTGCTAGTGGTTTGCCCACAGGGGGCGAATTTGGTGAGCAGTTCTTC. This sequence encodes CASGLPTGGEFGEQFF.

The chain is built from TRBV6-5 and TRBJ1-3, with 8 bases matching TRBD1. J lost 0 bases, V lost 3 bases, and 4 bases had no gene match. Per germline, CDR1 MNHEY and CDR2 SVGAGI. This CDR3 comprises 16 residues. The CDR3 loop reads CASSYGQGDSGNTIYF. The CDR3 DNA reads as TGTGCCAGCAGTTATGGACAGGGAGACTCTGGAAACACCATATATTTT.

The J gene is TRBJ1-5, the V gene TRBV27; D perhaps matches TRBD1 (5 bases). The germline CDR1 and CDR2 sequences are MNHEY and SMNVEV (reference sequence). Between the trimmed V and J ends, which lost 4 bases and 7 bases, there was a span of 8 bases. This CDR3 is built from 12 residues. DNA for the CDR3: TGTGCCAGCAGTTCTGGGGGACAGCCCCAGCATTTT. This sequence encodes CASSSGGQPQHF.

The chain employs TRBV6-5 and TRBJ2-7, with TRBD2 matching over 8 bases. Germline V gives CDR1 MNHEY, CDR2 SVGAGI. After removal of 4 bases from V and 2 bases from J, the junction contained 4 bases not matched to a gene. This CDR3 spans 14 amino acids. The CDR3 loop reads CASSSLAVTYEQYF. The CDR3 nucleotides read TGTGCCAGCAGTTCACTAGCGGTGACCTACGAGCAGTACTTC.

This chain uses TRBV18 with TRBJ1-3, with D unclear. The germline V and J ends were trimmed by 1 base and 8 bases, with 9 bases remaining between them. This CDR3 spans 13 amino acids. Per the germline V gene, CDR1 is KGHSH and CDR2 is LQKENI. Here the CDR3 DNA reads TGTGCCAGCTCACCACAGGGTTGGGACACCATATATTTT. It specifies CASSPQGWDTIYF.

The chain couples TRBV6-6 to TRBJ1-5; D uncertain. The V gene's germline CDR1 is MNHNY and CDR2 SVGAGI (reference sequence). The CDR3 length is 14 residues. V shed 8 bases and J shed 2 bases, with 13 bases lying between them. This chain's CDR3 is CASSHFEGNQPQHF. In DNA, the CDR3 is TGTGCCAGCTCCCATTTTGAGGGCAATCAGCCCCAGCATTTT.

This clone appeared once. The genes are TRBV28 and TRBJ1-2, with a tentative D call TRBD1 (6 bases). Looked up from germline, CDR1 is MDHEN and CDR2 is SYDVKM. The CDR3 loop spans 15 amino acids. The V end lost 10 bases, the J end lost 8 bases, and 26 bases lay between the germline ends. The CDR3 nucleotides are TGTGCCACCACACTCGGGGACACTCGAGGGCGAGGCTACACCTTC. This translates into CATTLGDTRGRGYTF.

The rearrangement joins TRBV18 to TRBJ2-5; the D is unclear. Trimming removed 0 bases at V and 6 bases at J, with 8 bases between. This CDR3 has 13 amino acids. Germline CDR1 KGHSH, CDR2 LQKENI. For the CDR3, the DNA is TGTGCCAGCTCACCACCGGGTATAAAGACCCAGTACTTC. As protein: CASSPPGIKTQYF.

CDR3 DNA sequence: TGCGCCAGCAGCCAGCTAATGGACTCGGCAGATGAAAAACTGTTTTTT. Protein product: CASSQLMDSADEKLFF. This sequence joins TRBV4-3 and TRBJ1-4, with D hard to call. This CDR3 has 16 residues. Trimming removed 3 bases from V and 6 bases from J, with 17 bases in between. Germline V gives CDR1 LGHNA, CDR2 YSLEER.

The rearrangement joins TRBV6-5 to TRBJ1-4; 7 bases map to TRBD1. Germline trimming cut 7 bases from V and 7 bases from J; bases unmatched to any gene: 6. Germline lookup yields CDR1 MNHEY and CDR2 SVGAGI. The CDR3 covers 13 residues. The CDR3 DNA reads TGTGCCAGCATGGGCAGGGGGGCTGAAAAACTGTTTTTT. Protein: CASMGRGAEKLFF.

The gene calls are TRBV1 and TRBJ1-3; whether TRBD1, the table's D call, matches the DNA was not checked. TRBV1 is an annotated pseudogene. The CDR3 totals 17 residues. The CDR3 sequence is CTSSQDPGEYSGNTIYF. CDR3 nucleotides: TGCACCAGCAGCCAAGATCCAGGTGAATACTCTGGAAACACCATATATTTT.

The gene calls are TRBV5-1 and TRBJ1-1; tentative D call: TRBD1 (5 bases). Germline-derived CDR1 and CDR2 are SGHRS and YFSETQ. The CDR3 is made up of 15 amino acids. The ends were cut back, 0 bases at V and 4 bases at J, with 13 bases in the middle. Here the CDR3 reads CASSLGSGAVTEAFF. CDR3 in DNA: TGCGCCAGCAGCTTGGGCTCCGGGGCCGTCACTGAAGCTTTCTTT.

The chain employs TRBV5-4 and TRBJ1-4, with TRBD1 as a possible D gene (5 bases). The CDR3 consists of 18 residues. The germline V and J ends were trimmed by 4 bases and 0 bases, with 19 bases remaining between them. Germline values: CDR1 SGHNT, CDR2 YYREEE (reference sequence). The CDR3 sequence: CASSPVEGLGPTNEKLFF. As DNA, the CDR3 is TGTGCCAGCAGCCCGGTAGAGGGCCTGGGGCCAACTAATGAAAAACTGTTTTTT.

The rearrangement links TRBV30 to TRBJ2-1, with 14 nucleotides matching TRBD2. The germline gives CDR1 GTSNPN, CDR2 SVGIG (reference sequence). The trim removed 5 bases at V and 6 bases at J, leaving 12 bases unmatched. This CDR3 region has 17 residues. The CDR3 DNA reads TGTGCCTGGGGCCTGACTAGCGGGAGGGATCTCGGCAATGAGCAGTTCTTC. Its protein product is CAWGLTSGRDLGNEQFF.

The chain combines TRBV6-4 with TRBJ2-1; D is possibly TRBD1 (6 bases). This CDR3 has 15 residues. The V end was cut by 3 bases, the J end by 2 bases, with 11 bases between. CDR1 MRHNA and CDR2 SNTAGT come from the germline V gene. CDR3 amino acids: CASSEGATAYNEQFF. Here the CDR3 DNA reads TGTGCCAGCAGTGAGGGGGCTACCGCCTACAATGAGCAGTTCTTC.

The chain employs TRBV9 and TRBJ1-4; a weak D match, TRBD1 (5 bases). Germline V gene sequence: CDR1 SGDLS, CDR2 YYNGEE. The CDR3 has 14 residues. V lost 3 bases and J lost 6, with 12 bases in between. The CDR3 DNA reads TGTGCCAGCAGCGGCAGGGAGGGAGATGAAAAACTGTTTTTT. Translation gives CASSGREGDEKLFF.

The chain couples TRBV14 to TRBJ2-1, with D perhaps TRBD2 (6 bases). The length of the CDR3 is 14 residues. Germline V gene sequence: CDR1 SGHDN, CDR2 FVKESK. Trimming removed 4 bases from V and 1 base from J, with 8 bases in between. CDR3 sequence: CASSLSGSYNEQFF. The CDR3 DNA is TGTGCCAGCAGCCTTAGCGGTTCCTACAATGAGCAGTTCTTC.

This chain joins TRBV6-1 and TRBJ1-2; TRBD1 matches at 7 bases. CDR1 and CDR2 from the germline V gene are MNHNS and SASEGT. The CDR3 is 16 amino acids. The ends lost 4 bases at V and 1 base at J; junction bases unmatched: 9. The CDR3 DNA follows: TGTGCCAGCAGTGGAGGGGGCCGGAACCTTAACTATGGCTACACCTTC. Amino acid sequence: CASSGGGRNLNYGYTF.

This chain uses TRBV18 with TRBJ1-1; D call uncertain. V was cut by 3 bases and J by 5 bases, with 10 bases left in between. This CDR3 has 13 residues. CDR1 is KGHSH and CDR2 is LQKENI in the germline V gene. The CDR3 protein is CASSPRRETEAFF. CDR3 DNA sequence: TGTGCCAGCTCACCGCGGAGGGAAACTGAAGCTTTCTTT.

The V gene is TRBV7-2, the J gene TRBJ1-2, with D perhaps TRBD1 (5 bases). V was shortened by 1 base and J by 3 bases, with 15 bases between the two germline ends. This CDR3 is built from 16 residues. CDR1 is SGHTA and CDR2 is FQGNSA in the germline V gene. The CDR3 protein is CASSLEGSSIYYGYTF. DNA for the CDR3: TGTGCCAGCAGCTTAGAGGGGAGCAGTATTTACTATGGCTACACCTTC.

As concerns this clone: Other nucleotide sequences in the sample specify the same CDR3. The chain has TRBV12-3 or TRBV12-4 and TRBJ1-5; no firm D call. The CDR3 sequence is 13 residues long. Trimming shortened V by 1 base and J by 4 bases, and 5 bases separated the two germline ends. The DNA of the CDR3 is TGTGCCAGCAGTTTAGACAGAAATCAGCCCCAGCATTTT. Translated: CASSLDRNQPQHF.

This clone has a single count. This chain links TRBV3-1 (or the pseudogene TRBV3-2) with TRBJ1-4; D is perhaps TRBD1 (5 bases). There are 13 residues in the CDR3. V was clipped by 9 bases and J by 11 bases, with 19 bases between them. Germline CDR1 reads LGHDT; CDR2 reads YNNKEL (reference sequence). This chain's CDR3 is CASRDGGRSKLFF. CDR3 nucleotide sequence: TGTGCCAGTAGGGACGGTGGGAGAAGTAAACTGTTTTTT.

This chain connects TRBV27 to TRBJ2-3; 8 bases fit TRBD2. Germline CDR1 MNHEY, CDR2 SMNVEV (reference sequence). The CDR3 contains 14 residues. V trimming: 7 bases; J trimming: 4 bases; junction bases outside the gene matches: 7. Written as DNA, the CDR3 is TGTGCCAGCAAAAAAGCGGGAGCTTCAGATACGCAGTATTTT. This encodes CASKKAGASDTQYF.